This T cell receptor (beta chain) was identified during a study of vaccination effects on CD4 cells after COVID-19. Sequencing used immunoSEQ multiplex PCR; TCRdb keeps in-frame clones, though not all of them. The repertoire holds 62,000 or so clones, roughly 80% seen once, with 12% in the top ten. Remarks on this clone: Its antigen is unidentified.

Before any sequencing was done, the ViraFEST assay used viral peptide pools to expand antigen-specific CD4+ T cells. Culturing for around eleven days preceded CD4+ T cell isolation. Neither prior SARS-CoV-2 infection nor positive nucleocapsid antibodies were present in the vaccine recipients. Every well got a few million PBMC, which were grown with 10 IU/ml IL-2 and approximately 9.7 ug/ml peptides. The germline CDR1 and CDR2 sequences are DFQATT and SNEGSKA (reference sequence). The CDR3 contains 11 residues. Trimming left V 5 bases short and J 3 bases short, with 6 bases between. This specimen consisted of CD4+ T cells from PBMCs cultured with SARS-CoV-2 spike peptides, obtained before COVID-19 vaccination. The rearrangement uses TRBV20-1 and TRBJ2-3; D remains unclear. This receptor was identified in a human donor who received a COVID-19 vaccine. Written as DNA, the CDR3 is TGCAGTGCTCGGCGGACAGATACGCAGTATTTT. Its translation is CSARRTDTQYF.